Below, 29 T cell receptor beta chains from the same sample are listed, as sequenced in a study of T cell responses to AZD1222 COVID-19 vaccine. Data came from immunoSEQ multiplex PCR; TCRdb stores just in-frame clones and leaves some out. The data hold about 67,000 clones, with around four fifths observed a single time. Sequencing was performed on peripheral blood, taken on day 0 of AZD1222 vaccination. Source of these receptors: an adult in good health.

CDR3 nucleotide sequence: TGTGCCAGTAGTAATGGATACAGACGGGACAGGGGCCACGAGCAGTACTTC. Translation gives CASSNGYRRDRGHEQYF. This rearrangement joins TRBV19 to TRBJ2-7; 10 bases agree with TRBD1. The length of the CDR3 is 17 residues. Losses at the gene ends were 4 bases for V and 5 bases for J; bases not matched to a gene: 14. CDR1 and CDR2 from the germline V gene are LNHDA and SQIVND (reference sequence).

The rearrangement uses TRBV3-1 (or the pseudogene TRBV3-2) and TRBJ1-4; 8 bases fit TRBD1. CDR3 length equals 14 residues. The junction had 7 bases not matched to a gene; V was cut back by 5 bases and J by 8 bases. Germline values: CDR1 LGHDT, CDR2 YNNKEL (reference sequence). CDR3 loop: CASSTRTGIEKLFF. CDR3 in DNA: TGTGCCAGCAGCACGCGGACAGGGATCGAAAAACTGTTTTTT.

Here the CDR3 reads CASSPTSGRSYEQYF. The CDR3 DNA is TGTGCCAGCAGCCCGACTAGCGGGAGATCCTACGAGCAGTACTTC. This rearrangement joins TRBV7-2 to TRBJ2-7; 12 bases match TRBD2. Trimming removed 5 bases from V and 1 base from J; junction bases left unmatched: 3. The CDR3 is made up of 15 amino acids. The germline V gene encodes CDR1 SGHTA and CDR2 FQGNSA. The full variable domain, rest sourced from reference TRBV7-2 and TRBJ2-7, is GAGVSQSPSNKVTEKGKDVELRCDPISGHTALYWYRQSLGQGLEFLIYFQGNSAPDKSGLPSDRFSAERTGGSVSTLTIQRTQQEDSAVYLCASSPTSGRSYEQYFGPGTRLTVT.

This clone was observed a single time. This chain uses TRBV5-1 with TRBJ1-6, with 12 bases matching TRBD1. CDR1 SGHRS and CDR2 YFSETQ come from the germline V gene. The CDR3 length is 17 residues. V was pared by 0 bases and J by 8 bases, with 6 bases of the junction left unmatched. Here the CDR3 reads CASSLVRDRGRDSPLHF. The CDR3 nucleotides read TGCGCCAGCAGCTTGGTTAGGGACAGGGGGCGAGATTCACCCCTCCACTTT.

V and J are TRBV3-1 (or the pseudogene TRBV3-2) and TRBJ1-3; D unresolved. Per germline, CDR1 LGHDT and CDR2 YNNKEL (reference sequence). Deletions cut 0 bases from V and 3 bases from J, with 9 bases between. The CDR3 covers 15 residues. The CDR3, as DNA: TGTGCCAGCAGCCAAGATGCACGGCTTGGAAACACCATATATTTT. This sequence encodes CASSQDARLGNTIYF.

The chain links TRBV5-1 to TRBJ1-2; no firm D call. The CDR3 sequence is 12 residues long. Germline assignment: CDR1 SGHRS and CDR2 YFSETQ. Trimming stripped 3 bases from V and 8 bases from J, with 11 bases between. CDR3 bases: TGCGCCAGCAGCTCCGGACGGGGAGGCTACACCTTC. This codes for CASSSGRGGYTF.

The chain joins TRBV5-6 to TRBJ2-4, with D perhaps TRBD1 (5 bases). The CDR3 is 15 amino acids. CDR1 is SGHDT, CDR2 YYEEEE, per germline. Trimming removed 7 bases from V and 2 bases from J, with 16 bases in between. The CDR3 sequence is CASVARTMTKNIQYF. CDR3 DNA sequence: TGTGCCAGCGTCGCTAGGACAATGACCAAAAACATTCAGTACTTC.

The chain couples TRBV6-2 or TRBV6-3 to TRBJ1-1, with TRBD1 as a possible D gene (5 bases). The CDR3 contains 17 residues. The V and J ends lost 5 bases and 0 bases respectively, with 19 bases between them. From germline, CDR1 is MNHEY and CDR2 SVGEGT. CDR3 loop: CASSHPLNRHMNTEAFF. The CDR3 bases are TGTGCCAGCAGTCACCCCTTAAACAGGCACATGAACACTGAAGCTTTCTTT.

Written as DNA, the CDR3 is TGTGCCAGCAGCTTCAAACACAGGAGAAGCAACACCGGGGAGCTGTTTTTT. Its protein is CASSFKHRRSNTGELFF. The chain links TRBV7-2 to TRBJ2-2; D is perhaps TRBD1 (5 bases). V was cut by 3 bases and J by 2 bases, with 16 bases left in between. Per the germline V gene, CDR1 is SGHTA and CDR2 is FQGNSA. This CDR3 comprises 17 residues. Variable domain in full (rest from reference TRBV7-2 and TRBJ2-2): GAGVSQSPSNKVTEKGKDVELRCDPISGHTALYWYRQSLGQGLEFLIYFQGNSAPDKSGLPSDRFSAERTGGSVSTLTIQRTQQEDSAVYLCASSFKHRRSNTGELFFGEGSRLTVL.

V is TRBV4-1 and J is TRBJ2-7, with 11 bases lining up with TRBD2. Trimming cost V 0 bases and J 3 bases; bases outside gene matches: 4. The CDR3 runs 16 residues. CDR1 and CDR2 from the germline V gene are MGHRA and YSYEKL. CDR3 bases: TGCGCCAGCAGCCAAGATCCTAGCGGGGGGCTCTACGAGCAGTACTTC. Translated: CASSQDPSGGLYEQYF.

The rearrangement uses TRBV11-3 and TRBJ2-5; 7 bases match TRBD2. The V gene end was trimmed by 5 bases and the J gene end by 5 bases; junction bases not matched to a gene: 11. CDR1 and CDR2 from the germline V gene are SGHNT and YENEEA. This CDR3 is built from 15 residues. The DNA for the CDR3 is TGTGCCAGCAGCCAAACGATAGGCGGGAGTGAGACCCAGTACTTC. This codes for CASSQTIGGSETQYF.

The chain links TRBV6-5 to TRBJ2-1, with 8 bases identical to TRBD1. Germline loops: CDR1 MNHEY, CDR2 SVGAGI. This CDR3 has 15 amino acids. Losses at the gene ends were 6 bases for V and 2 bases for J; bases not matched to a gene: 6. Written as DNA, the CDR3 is TGTGCCAGCAGACCCGACAGGGGCGCCTACAATGAGCAGTTCTTC. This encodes CASRPDRGAYNEQFF.

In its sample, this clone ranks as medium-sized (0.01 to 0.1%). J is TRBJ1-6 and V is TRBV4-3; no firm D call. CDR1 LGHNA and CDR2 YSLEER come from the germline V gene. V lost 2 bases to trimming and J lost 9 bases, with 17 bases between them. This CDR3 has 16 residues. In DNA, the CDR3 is TGCGCCAGCAGCCAAAAGACTCCCGGGAATGGTTCACCCCTCCACTTT. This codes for CASSQKTPGNGSPLHF.

Here the CDR3 reads CASSVAPLNTEAFF. CDR3 nucleotides: TGTGCCAGCAGCGTAGCCCCTCTGAACACTGAAGCTTTCTTT. V gene TRBV9 combines with J gene TRBJ1-1; D not certain. This CDR3 contains 14 residues. Germline CDR1 and CDR2: SGDLS and YYNGEE. V dropped 0 bases and J dropped 0 bases, with 6 bases sitting between them.

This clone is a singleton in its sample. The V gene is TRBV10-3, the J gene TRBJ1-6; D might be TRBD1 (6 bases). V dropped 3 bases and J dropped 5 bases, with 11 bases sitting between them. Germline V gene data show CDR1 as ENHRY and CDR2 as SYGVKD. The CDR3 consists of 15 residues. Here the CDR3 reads CAISDNREHNSPLHF. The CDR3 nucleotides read TGTGCCATCAGTGATAACAGGGAACATAATTCACCCCTCCACTTT.

CDR3 residues: CASSPRGRVSPLHF. CDR3 nucleotide sequence: TGTGCCAGCAGTCCCAGGGGGCGCGTGTCCCCCCTCCACTTT. The chain employs TRBV28 and TRBJ1-6; 8 bases are a match to TRBD1. J gave up 13 bases and V 5 bases, and 10 bases lay outside the gene matches. This CDR3 comprises 14 residues. Germline CDR1 MDHEN, CDR2 SYDVKM.

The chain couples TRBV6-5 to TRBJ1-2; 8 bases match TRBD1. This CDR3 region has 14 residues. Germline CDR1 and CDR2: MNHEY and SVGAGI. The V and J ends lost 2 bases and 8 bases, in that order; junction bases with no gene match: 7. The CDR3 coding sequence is TGTGCCAGCAGTTACAGCAGGACAGGGAACGGCTACACCTTC. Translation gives CASSYSRTGNGYTF.

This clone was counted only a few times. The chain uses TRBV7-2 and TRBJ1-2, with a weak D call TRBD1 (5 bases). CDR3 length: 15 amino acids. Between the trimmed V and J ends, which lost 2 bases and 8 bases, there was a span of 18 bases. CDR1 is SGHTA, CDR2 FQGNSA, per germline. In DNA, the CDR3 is TGTGCCAGCAGCTTACTAGTTCGGGCAGGGAAGGGCTACACCTTC. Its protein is CASSLLVRAGKGYTF.

CDR3 nucleotide sequence: TGTGCCAGCAGTCTACAGGGGGTCAAGACTGGAAACACCATATATTTT. It encodes CASSLQGVKTGNTIYF. The rearrangement uses TRBV9 and TRBJ1-3, with TRBD1 identical over 8 bases. CDR1 is SGDLS and CDR2 is YYNGEE in the germline V gene. The CDR3 contains 16 residues. V was pared by 5 bases and J by 2 bases, with 9 bases of the junction left unmatched.

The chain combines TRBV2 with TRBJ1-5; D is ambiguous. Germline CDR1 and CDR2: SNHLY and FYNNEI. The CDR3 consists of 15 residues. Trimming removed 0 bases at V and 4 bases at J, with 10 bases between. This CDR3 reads CASSEALLGNQPQHF. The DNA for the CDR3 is TGTGCCAGCAGTGAAGCGCTTCTGGGTAATCAGCCCCAGCATTTT. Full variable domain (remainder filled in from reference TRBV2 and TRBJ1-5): EPEVTQTPSHQVTQMGQEVILRCVPISNHLYFYWYRQILGQKVEFLVSFYNNEISEKSEIFDDQFSVERPDGSNFTLKIRSTKLEDSAMYFCASSEALLGNQPQHFGDGTRLSIL.

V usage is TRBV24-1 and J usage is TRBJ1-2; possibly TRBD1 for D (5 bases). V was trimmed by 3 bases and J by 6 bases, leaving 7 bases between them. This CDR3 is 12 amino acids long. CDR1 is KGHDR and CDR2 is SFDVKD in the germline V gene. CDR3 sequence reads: CATSDPGHGYTF. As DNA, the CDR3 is TGTGCCACCAGTGATCCAGGGCATGGCTACACCTTC.

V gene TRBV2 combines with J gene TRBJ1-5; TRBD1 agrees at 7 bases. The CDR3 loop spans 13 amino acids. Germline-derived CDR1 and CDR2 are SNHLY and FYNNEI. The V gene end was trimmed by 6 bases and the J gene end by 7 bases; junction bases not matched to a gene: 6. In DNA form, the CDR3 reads TGTGCCAGCAGCGACAGGGCCCGGCAGCCCCAGCATTTT. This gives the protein CASSDRARQPQHF.

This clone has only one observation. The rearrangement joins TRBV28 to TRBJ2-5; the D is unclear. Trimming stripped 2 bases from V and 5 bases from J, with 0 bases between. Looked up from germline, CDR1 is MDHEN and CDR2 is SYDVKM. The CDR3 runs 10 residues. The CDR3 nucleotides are TGTGCCAGCAGTTTAGAGACCCAGTACTTC. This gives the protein CASSLETQYF.

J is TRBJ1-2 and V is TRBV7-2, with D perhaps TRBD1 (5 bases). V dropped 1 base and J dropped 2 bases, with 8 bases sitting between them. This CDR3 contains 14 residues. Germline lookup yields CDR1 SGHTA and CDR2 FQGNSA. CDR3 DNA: TGTGCCAGCAGCTTAGGGAGGGGAAACTATGGCTACACCTTC. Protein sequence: CASSLGRGNYGYTF.

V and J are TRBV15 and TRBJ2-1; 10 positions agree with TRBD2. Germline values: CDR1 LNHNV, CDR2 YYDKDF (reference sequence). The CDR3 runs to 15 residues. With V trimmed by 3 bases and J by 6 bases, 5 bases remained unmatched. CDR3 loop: CATSRERGGFNEQFF. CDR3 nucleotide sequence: TGTGCCACCAGCAGGGAGCGGGGGGGCTTCAATGAGCAGTTCTTC.

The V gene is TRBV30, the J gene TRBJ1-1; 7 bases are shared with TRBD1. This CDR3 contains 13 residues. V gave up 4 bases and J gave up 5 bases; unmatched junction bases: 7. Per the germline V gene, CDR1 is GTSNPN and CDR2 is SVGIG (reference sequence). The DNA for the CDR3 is TGTGCCTGGACTACAGGGGATGGAACTGAAGCTTTCTTT. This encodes CAWTTGDGTEAFF.

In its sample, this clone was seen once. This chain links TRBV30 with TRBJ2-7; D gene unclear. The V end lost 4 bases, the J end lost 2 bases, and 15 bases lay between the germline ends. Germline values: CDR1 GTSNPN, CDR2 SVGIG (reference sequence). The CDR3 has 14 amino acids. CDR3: CAWTDMGRAYEQYF. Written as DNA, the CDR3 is TGTGCCTGGACGGATATGGGTAGGGCCTACGAGCAGTACTTC.

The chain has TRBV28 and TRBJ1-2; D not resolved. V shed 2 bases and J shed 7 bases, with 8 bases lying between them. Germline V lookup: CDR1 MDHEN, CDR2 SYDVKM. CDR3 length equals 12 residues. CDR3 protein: CASSLHGPGYTF. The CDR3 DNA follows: TGTGCCAGCAGTTTACATGGACCTGGCTACACCTTC.

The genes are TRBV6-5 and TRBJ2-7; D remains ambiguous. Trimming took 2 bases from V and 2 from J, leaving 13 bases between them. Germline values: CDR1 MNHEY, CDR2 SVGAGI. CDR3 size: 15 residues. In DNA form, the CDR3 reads TGTGCCAGCAGTTACAATCAGAGGTCCCCCTACGAGCAGTACTTC. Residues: CASSYNQRSPYEQYF.